This record looks at one TCR beta chain sequence and its context. Other DNA sequences in this sample translate to the same CDR3. The data are from a study of control samples from healthy donors and cancer patients. Repertoires were generated with immunoSEQ multiplex PCR, while TCRdb's copy carries only in-frame clones and drops some. The sample holds around 78,000 clones, over 90% seen once. This CDR3 comprises 11 residues. V shed 6 bases and J shed 2 bases, with 5 bases lying between them. The germline V gene encodes CDR1 SNHLY and CDR2 FYNNEI. This sequence originates from a woman younger than 35 in good health. This chain uses TRBV2 with TRBJ2-7, with D unclear. The sequenced sample was blood. CDR3 DNA sequence: TGTGCCAGCAGCTTACCCTACGAGCAGTACTTC. Translating gives CASSLPYEQYF.